These 19 T cell receptor beta chains originate from one sample sequenced in a study of beta chain features in type 1 diabetes. Study-wide results and caveats: Across all four CD4+ subsets, people with type 1 diabetes showed modestly shorter TCRB CDR3s.

The authors reverse transcribed all of the isolated RNA, so sequencing captured expressed TCRB transcripts. Profiling relied on immunoSEQ multiplex PCR, and the TCRdb table lists in-frame clones only, not all of them. The repertoire consists of around 710,000 clones, with roughly 12% occurring once and the leading ten covering over 0.1%. For these TCRs, the target antigens are not known. Sequences were obtained from naive CD4+ T cells from blood. The source is a man aged 25 to 40 with type 1 diabetes.

Only a few counts were recorded for this clone. V is TRBV9 and J is TRBJ2-4, with 7 nucleotides matching TRBD1. The germline V gene has CDR1 SGDLS and CDR2 YYNGEE. V shed 0 bases and J 0 bases; nucleotides not matched to a gene: 3. The CDR3 extends over 16 amino acids. The CDR3 is CASSVGDRLAKNIQYF. In DNA form, the CDR3 reads TGTGCCAGCAGCGTAGGGGACAGACTAGCCAAAAACATTCAGTACTTC.

The chain has TRBV13 and TRBJ1-2, with D possibly being TRBD1 (6 bases). The CDR3 loop spans 15 amino acids. Trimming cost V 5 bases and J 4 bases, with 17 bases left between them. Germline V gives CDR1 PRHDT, CDR2 FYEKMQ (reference sequence). The CDR3 DNA reads TGTGCCAGCAGCCAGGGGACCACCGAGGGCTATGGCTACACCTTC. This codes for CASSQGTTEGYGYTF. The whole variable domain, remainder taken from reference TRBV13 and TRBJ1-2, is AAGVIQSPRHLIKEKRETATLKCYPIPRHDTVYWYQQGPGQDPQFLISFYEKMQSDKGSIPDRFSAQQFSDYHSELNMSSLELGDSALYFCASSQGTTEGYGYTFGSGTRLTVV.

As concerns this clone: A read error is likely, as this CDR3 ends without the conserved phenylalanine or tryptophan. The DNA is omitted, as the CDR3 cannot be located on it reliably, and the CDR3 follows TCRdb's listing. The J gene is TRBJ2-3, the V gene TRBV7-2; the table names TRBD2, a call not compared with the DNA. Germline CDR1 reads SGHTA; CDR2 reads FQGNSA. The CDR3 is made up of 13 amino acids, end residues included. CDR3: CASSLGVSPTKSI.

The V call is TRBV28, the J call TRBJ2-7; the match to TRBD1 covers 8 bases. Germline V gene lookup returns CDR1 MDHEN and CDR2 SYDVKM. The CDR3 loop spans 13 amino acids. The J segment lost 5 bases and the V segment lost 6 bases, leaving 6 bases of the junction unmatched. The CDR3 bases are TGTGCCAGCAGCCCGGACAGGGCGGACGAGCAGTACTTC. Translating gives CASSPDRADEQYF.

The chain combines TRBV7-3 with TRBJ2-1; possibly TRBD1 for D (5 bases). The CDR3 is 13 residues long. Germline V gives CDR1 SGHTA, CDR2 FQGTGA. The germline V and J ends were trimmed by 5 bases and 6 bases, with 11 bases remaining between them. The CDR3 reads CASSPDTFNEQFF. The CDR3 region has the DNA TGTGCCAGCAGCCCGGACACCTTCAATGAGCAGTTCTTC.

This clone was observed a handful of times. V usage is TRBV4-2 and J usage is TRBJ2-7; D not certain. The CDR3 runs to 15 residues. Deletions cut 0 bases from V and 2 bases from J, with 11 bases between. The germline V gene encodes CDR1 LGHNA and CDR2 YNFKEQ. The CDR3 reads CASSQDLSGTYEQYF. The CDR3 DNA follows: TGTGCCAGCAGCCAAGATCTATCGGGTACCTACGAGCAGTACTTC.

About this clone itself: This sample includes further DNA sequences coding for the same CDR3. The chain has TRBV6-5 and TRBJ2-7, with a tentative D call TRBD2 (5 bases). CDR1 MNHEY and CDR2 SVGAGI come from the germline V gene. The CDR3 is 14 residues long. Deletions cut 0 bases from V and 0 bases from J, with 6 bases between. Here the CDR3 DNA reads TGTGCCAGCAGTTACTCGGGGAGCTCCTACGAGCAGTACTTC. It encodes CASSYSGSSYEQYF.

In its sample, this clone was seen a few times. The chain combines TRBV4-2 with TRBJ1-5; D gene uncertain. Germline CDR1 is LGHNA and CDR2 is YNFKEQ. V was clipped by 3 bases and J by 5 bases, with 14 bases between them. CDR3 length: 15 residues. In nucleotides, the CDR3 is TGTGCCAGCAGCCAGGAGAATGGGAAGTATCAGCCCCAGCATTTT. Its translation: CASSQENGKYQPQHF.

The chain has TRBV5-4 and TRBJ1-1, with D hard to call. CDR3 length equals 14 residues. Germline V gene lookup returns CDR1 SGHNT and CDR2 YYREEE (reference sequence). The ends were cut back, 5 bases at V and 1 base at J, with 12 bases in the middle. CDR3 sequence: CASSLGVGNTEAFF. DNA of the CDR3: TGTGCCAGCAGTTTAGGAGTGGGGAACACTGAAGCTTTCTTT.

The rearrangement links TRBV7-8 to TRBJ1-5, with 8 bases fitting TRBD1. V lost 5 bases to trimming and J lost 6 bases; unmatched junction nucleotides: 6. This CDR3 spans 14 amino acids. Germline V gene data show CDR1 as SGHVS and CDR2 as FQNEAQ. The chain's CDR3 is CASSAQQGGQPQHF. Here the CDR3 DNA reads TGTGCCAGCAGCGCCCAACAGGGGGGTCAGCCCCAGCATTTT.

In its sample, this clone was seen a few times. The chain recombines TRBV27 with TRBJ2-1, with TRBD2 matching over 7 bases. CDR3 length equals 15 residues. V was clipped by 3 bases and J by 0 bases; unmatched bases: 2. Germline CDR1 and CDR2: MNHEY and SMNVEV (reference sequence). The CDR3 here is CASSFGGSSYNEQFF. The DNA of the CDR3 is TGTGCCAGCAGTTTCGGCGGGAGCTCCTACAATGAGCAGTTCTTC.

The V gene is TRBV7-2, the J gene TRBJ1-1, with 8 bases aligning to TRBD1. The CDR3 totals 14 residues. The V and J ends lost 5 bases and 4 bases, in that order; junction bases with no gene match: 6. Germline V gene data show CDR1 as SGHTA and CDR2 as FQGNSA. The CDR3 nucleotides read TGTGCCAGCAGCGTGGGACAGGTGGGCACTGAAGCTTTCTTT. It specifies CASSVGQVGTEAFF.

This chain connects TRBV18 to TRBJ2-7, with TRBD2 matching 7 bases. V lost 6 bases, J lost 0 bases, and 8 bases stayed unmatched. This CDR3 comprises 15 residues. Per the germline V gene, CDR1 is KGHSH and CDR2 is LQKENI. The CDR3 region has the DNA TGTGCCAGCTCGTTCAGCGGGGCCAGCTCCTACGAGCAGTACTTC. This encodes CASSFSGASSYEQYF.

This clone was detected a few times. This chain joins TRBV10-3 and TRBJ2-2; TRBD2 matches at 13 bases. V lost 5 bases to trimming and J lost 0 bases; unmatched junction nucleotides: 9. Germline V gives CDR1 ENHRY, CDR2 SYGVKD. The CDR3 has 19 amino acids. The CDR3 sequence: CAISTRTSGGPANTGELFF. CDR3 nucleotides: TGTGCCATCAGTACTAGGACTAGCGGGGGCCCCGCGAACACCGGGGAGCTGTTTTTT.

This clone was seen a few times. V gene TRBV29-1 combines with J gene TRBJ1-3; no reliable D call. The CDR3 is made up of 14 amino acids. CDR1 is SQVTM and CDR2 is ANQGSEA in the germline V gene. The V gene lost 7 bases and the J gene lost 0 bases, with 13 bases spanning the gap. The CDR3, as DNA: TGCAGCGCAAAGGGCAGCCGCTCTGGAAACACCATATATTTT. The encoded protein is CSAKGSRSGNTIYF.

V usage is TRBV9 and J usage is TRBJ1-3, with no clear D. Germline CDR1 SGDLS, CDR2 YYNGEE. This CDR3 spans 15 amino acids. Trimming removed 4 bases from V and 2 bases from J, with 13 bases in between. The CDR3 region has the DNA TGTGCCAGCAGCACCGTGGGCGGGCCTGGAAACACCATATATTTT. Protein sequence: CASSTVGGPGNTIYF.

This clone was recorded a few times. This specimen includes other DNA sequences encoding the same CDR3. As DNA, the CDR3 is TGTGCCTGGAGTTTGAGTAACTATGGCTACACCTTC. Protein product: CAWSLSNYGYTF. This chain uses TRBV30 with TRBJ1-2, with D hard to call. The length of the CDR3 is 12 residues. In germline, CDR1 is GTSNPN, CDR2 SVGIG (reference sequence). V shed 2 bases and J shed 1 base, with 5 bases lying between them.

This clone has more than one count but fewer than ten. The CDR3 DNA sequence: TGCGCCAGCAGCCAAAGAGACAGGGCCACAGATACGCAGTATTTT. It codes for CASSQRDRATDTQYF. The J gene is TRBJ2-3, the V gene TRBV4-3; 7 bases map to TRBD1. The CDR3 sequence is 15 residues long. Germline-derived CDR1 and CDR2 are LGHNA and YSLEER. V lost 2 bases to trimming and J lost 2 bases; unmatched junction nucleotides: 4.

This chain connects TRBV19 to TRBJ1-1, with D unresolved. Trimming took off 4 bases at V and 5 bases at J, with 11 bases between the two ends. Per germline, CDR1 LNHDA and CDR2 SQIVND (reference sequence). The length of the CDR3 is 13 residues. The CDR3 DNA sequence: TGTGCCAGTAGTACAGGCCAGAGGACTGAAGCTTTCTTT. The encoded protein is CASSTGQRTEAFF.